This entry lists 8 T cell receptor beta chains sequenced from one sample in a study of blood T cell repertoires in COVID-19. Assay: immunoSEQ multiplex PCR; the TCRdb copy retains only in-frame clones and omits some. The data hold about 130,000 clones, with around 85% observed a single time. The sequencing sample was made of peripheral blood. These TCRs come from a man aged 30-40 years with COVID-19, enrolled during active disease.

The gene calls are TRBV7-9 and TRBJ2-1; TRBD2 matches 13 bases. CDR3 length equals 17 residues. Looked up from germline, CDR1 is SEHNR and CDR2 is FQNEAQ (reference sequence). Losses at the gene ends were 5 bases for V and 8 bases for J; bases not matched to a gene: 12. Here the CDR3 DNA reads TGTGCCAGCAGCGCTCCCCCGGGACTAGCGGGATGGGATGAGCAGTTCTTC. It specifies CASSAPPGLAGWDEQFF.

This clone has only one observation. This chain uses TRBV5-1 with TRBJ2-3, with 8 nucleotides matching TRBD2. The V gene's germline CDR1 is SGHRS and CDR2 YFSETQ. This CDR3 spans 11 amino acids. V was clipped by 6 bases and J by 13 bases; unmatched bases: 7. CDR3 protein: CASNRGRIEYF. In nucleotides, the CDR3 is TGCGCCAGCAATCGCGGGAGGATCGAGTATTTT.

CDR3 bases: TGTGCCTGGAGTTCCGGACTCGAACTTTTGACCGGGGAGCTGTTTTTT. It specifies CAWSSGLELLTGELFF. V gene TRBV30 combines with J gene TRBJ2-2; possible D gene TRBD2, 5 bases. Germline V gene data show CDR1 as GTSNPN and CDR2 as SVGIG (reference sequence). The V end was cut by 2 bases, the J end by 5 bases, with 18 bases between. The CDR3 extends over 16 amino acids. The full variable domain, with the rest looked up from reference TRBV30 and TRBJ2-2, is SQTIHQWPATLVQPVGSPLSLECTVEGTSNPNLYWYRQAAGRGLQLLFYSVGIGQISSEVPQNLSASRPQDRQFILSSKKLLLSDSGFYLCAWSSGLELLTGELFFGEGSRLTVL.

This clone was counted between two and nine times. An end of the junction differs from the germline gene, which may be a read error. This CDR3 reads CASSQGLAGELYF. CDR3 nucleotides: TGTGCCAGCAGCCAGGGACTAGCGGGAGAGCTGTACTTC. This chain joins TRBV3-1 (or the pseudogene TRBV3-2) and TRBJ2-7; 14 bases line up with TRBD2. The CDR3 has 13 amino acids. The germline CDR1 and CDR2 sequences are LGHDT and YNNKEL (reference sequence).

The rearrangement joins TRBV4-1 to TRBJ1-1; D is unclear. V dropped 1 base and J dropped 0 bases, with 15 bases sitting between them. The germline V gene has CDR1 MGHRA and CDR2 YSYEKL. The length of the CDR3 is 17 residues. CDR3 in amino acids: CASSQGGARNLNTEAFF. The DNA of the CDR3 is TGCGCCAGCAGCCAAGGGGGAGCACGCAACTTGAACACTGAAGCTTTCTTT.

V is TRBV28 and J is TRBJ1-5; no reliable D call. The CDR3 extends over 12 amino acids. The germline V gene has CDR1 MDHEN and CDR2 SYDVKM. Trimming stripped 10 bases from V and 4 bases from J, with 11 bases between. CDR3 residues: CATILRNQPQHF. The DNA for the CDR3 is TGTGCCACCATTCTCAGGAATCAGCCCCAGCATTTT.

The V and J genes are TRBV5-1 and TRBJ2-1, with 9 bases identical to TRBD1. CDR1 is SGHRS and CDR2 is YFSETQ in the germline V gene. The CDR3 is 15 residues long. V lost 6 bases and J lost 4; bases outside the gene matches: 8. CDR3 coding DNA: TGCGCCAGCACCCTGGTGGACAGGGGATACAATGAGCAGTTCTTC. Translated: CASTLVDRGYNEQFF.

This clone occurred a few times. CDR3 sequence: CASSLGASQPQHF. CDR3 in DNA: TGTGCCAGCAGTTTGGGGGCGAGTCAGCCCCAGCATTTT. The chain couples TRBV27 to TRBJ1-5; D is perhaps TRBD1 (6 bases). The V end was cut by 3 bases, the J end by 6 bases, with 9 bases between. The CDR3 length is 13 residues. CDR1 and CDR2 from the germline V gene are MNHEY and SMNVEV (reference sequence).